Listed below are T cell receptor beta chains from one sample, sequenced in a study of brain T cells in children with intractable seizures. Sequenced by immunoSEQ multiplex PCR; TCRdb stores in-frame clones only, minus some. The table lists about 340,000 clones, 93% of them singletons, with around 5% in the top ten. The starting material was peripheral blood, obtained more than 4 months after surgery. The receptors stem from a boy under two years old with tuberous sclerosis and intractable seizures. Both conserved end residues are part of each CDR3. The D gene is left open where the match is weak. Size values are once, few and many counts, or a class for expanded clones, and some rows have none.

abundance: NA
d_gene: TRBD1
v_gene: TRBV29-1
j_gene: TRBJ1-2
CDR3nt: TGCAGCGCTAGACAGGGCGATGGCTACACCTTC
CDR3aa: CSARQGDGYTF

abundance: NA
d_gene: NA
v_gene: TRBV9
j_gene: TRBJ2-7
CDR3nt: TGTGCCAGCAGCCGCCGGGTTGGTGCGCGGGAGCAGTACTTC
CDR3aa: CASSRRVGAREQYF

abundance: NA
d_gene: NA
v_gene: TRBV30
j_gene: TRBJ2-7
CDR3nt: TGTGCCTGGAGTGTAGGGCAGAGCTCCTACGAGCAGTACTTC
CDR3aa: CAWSVGQSSYEQYF

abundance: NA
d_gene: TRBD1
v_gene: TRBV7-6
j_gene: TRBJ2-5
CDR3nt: TGTGCCAGCAGCTTACAGGGGGCGGGGGAGACCCAGTACTTC
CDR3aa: CASSLQGAGETQYF

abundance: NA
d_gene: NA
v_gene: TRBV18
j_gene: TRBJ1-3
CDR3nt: TGTGCCAGCTCACCACTTCCCGGCTCTGGAAACACCATATATTTT
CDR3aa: CASSPLPGSGNTIYF

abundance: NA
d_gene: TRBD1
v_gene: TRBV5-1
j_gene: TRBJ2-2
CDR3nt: TGCGCCAGCAGCTTTAGGGGGCCGAACACCGGGGAGCTGTTTTTT
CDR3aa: CASSFRGPNTGELFF

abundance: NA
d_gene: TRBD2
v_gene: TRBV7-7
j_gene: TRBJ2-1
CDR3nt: TGTGCTAGCAGCTTACGAGCGGGACTTTACAATGAGCAGTTCTTC
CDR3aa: CASSLRAGLYNEQFF

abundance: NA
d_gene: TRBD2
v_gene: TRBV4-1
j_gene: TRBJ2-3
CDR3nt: TGCGCCAGCAGCCAAGAGGGCGGGGGGACGTGGGCAGATACGCAGTATTTT
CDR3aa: CASSQEGGGTWADTQYF

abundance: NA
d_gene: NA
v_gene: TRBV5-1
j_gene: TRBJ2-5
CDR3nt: TGCGCCAGCAGCTTGGCCGCGACTAACATAGAGGCCCAGTACTTC
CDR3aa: CASSLAATNIEAQYF

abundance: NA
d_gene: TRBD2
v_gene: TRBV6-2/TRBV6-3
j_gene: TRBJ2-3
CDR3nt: TGTGCCAGCAGTTACCCGACCCTAGCGGGGGGGCCTACAGATACGCAGTATTTT
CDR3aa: CASSYPTLAGGPTDTQYF

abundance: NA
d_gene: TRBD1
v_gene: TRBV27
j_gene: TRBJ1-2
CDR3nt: TGTGCCAGCAGTTCATGGAAAGCGGGACAGGGCCACTATGGCTACACCTTC
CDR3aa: CASSSWKAGQGHYGYTF

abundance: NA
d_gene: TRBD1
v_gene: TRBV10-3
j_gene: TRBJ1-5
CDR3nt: TGTGCCATCAGTGAGGATGGACAGGGCTATCAGCCCCAGCATTTT
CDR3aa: CAISEDGQGYQPQHF

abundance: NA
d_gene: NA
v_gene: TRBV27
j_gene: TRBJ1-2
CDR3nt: TGTGCCAGCAGTTTACGACGGGGCGATGGCTACACCTTC
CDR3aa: CASSLRRGDGYTF

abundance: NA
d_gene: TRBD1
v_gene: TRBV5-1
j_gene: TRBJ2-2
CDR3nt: TGCGCCAGCAGCCCAGGGGGAGCGAACACCGGGGAGCTGTTTTTT
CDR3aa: CASSPGGANTGELFF

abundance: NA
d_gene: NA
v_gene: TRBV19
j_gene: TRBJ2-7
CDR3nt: TGTGCCAGTAGTATTACAGGCGCCTCCTACGAGCAGTACTTC
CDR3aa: CASSITGASYEQYF

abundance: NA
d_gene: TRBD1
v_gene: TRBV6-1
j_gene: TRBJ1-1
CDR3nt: TGTGCCAGCAGTGACGCCGGGACAGGGAACACTGAAGCTTTCTTT
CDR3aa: CASSDAGTGNTEAFF

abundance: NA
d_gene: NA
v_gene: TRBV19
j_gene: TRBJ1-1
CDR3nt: TGTGCCAGTATGAGGGGTGAAGCTTTCTTT
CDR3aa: CASMRGEAFF

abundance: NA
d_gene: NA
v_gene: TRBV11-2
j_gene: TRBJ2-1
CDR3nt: TGTGCCAGCAGCTTAGCTTCGGGGCTAGCGAGAAACAATGAGCAGTTCTTC
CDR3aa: CASSLASGLARNNEQFF

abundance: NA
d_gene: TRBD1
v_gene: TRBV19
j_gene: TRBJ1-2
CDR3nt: TGTGCCAGTAGTAAAGGGACAGGGCCCCTCTATGGCTACACCTTC
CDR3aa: CASSKGTGPLYGYTF

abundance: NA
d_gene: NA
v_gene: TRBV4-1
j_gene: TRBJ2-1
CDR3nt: TGCGCCAGCAGCCAATACCCGGTGGCAAGCTCCTACAATGAGCAGTTCTTC
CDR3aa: CASSQYPVASSYNEQFF

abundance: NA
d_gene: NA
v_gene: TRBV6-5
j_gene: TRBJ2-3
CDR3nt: TGTGCCAGCAGCCTTCGGGACACAGATACGCAGTATTTT
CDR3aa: CASSLRDTDTQYF

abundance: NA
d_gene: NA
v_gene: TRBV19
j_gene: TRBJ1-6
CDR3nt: TGTGCCAGTAGCTGGGGGCGCTCCTATAATTCACCCCTCCACTTT
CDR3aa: CASSWGRSYNSPLHF

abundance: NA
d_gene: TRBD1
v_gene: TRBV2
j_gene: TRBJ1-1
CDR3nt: TGTGCCAGCAGAGGGGGCGCATACCGCGACGACGAAGCTTTCTTT
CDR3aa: CASRGGAYRDDEAFF

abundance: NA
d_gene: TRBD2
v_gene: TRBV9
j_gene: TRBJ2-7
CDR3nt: TGTGCCAGCAGCGCCGGACTAGCGGCCTACGAGCAGTACTTC
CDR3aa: CASSAGLAAYEQYF

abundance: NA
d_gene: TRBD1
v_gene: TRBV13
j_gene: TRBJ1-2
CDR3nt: TGTGCCAGCAGCGCCCGGACAGGGGGCTACTATGGCTACACCTTC
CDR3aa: CASSARTGGYYGYTF

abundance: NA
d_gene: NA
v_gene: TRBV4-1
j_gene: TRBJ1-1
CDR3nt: TGCGCCAGCAGCCAAGTAGGACACAGCGCTTTCTTT
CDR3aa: CASSQVGHSAFF

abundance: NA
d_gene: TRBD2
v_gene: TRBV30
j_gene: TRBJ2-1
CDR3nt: TGTGCCTGGCGGGAGGAGAGCGATGAGCAGTTCTTC
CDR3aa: CAWREESDEQFF

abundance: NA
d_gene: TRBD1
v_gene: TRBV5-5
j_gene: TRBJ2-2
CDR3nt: TGTGCCAGCAGCCGAGCGACAGGGATTACCGGGGAGCTGTTTTTT
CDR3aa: CASSRATGITGELFF

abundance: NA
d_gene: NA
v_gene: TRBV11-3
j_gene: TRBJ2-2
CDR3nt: TGTGCCAGCAGCTTAAACAGGGCTAGAGCGAACACCGGGGAGCTGTTTTTT
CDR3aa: CASSLNRARANTGELFF

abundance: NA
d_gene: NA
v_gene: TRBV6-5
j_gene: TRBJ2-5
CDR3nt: TGTGCCAGCGGGGTGACCTCGGAGACCCAGTACTTC
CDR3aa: CASGVTSETQYF

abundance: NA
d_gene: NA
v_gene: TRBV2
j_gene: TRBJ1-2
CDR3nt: TGTGCCAGCAGTCCTGACAGGTTAAATGGCTACACCTTC
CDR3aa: CASSPDRLNGYTF

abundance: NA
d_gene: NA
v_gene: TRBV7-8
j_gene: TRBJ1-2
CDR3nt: TGTGCCAGCAGCCAGAGGGTAGAAGGACCCTATGGCTACACCTTC
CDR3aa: CASSQRVEGPYGYTF

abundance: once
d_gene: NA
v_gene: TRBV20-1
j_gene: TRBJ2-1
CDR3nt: TGCAGTGCTAGGGGGGGTGAGCAGTTCTTC
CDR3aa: CSARGGEQFF

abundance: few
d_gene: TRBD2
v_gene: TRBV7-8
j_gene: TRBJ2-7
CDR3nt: TGTGCCAGCAGAAGCGGGGGCCTCTACGAGCAGTACTTC
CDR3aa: CASRSGGLYEQYF

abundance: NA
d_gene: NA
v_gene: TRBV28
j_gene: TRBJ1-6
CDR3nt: TGTGCCAGCAGTTTCTGGGGGCCCATAGGTAGCGCCTATAATTCACCCCTCCACTTT
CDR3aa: CASSFWGPIGSAYNSPLHF

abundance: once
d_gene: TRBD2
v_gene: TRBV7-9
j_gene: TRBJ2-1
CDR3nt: TGTGCCAGCAGCACGAGACTAGCGGGAGGGAGCTCCTACAATGAGCAGTTCTTC
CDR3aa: CASSTRLAGGSSYNEQFF

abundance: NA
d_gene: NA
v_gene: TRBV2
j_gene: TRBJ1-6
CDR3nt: TGTGCCAGCAGTGAATATTATTCACCCCTCCACTTT
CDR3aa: CASSEYYSPLHF

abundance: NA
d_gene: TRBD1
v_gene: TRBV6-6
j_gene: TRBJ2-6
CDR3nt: TGTGCCAGCAGTCCCAGGGGGACGTTAAGCTCTGGGGCCAACGTCCTGACTTTC
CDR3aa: CASSPRGTLSSGANVLTF

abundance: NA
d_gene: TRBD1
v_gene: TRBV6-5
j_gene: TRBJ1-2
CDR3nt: TGTGCCAGCAAGGGCCCGGGACAGGTAAACTATGGCTACACCTTC
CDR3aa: CASKGPGQVNYGYTF

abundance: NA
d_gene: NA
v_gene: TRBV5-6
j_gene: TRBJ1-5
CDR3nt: TGTGCCAGCAGCTTGGGGAGTCAGCCCCAGCATTTT
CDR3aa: CASSLGSQPQHF

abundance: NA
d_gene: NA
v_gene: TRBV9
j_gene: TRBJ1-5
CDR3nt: TGTGCCAGCAGCGTATCCTACAATCAGCCCCAGCATTTT
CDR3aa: CASSVSYNQPQHF

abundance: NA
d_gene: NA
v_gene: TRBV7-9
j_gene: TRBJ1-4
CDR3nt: TGTGCCAGCAGCTTTCGGGGGCTTGCAACTAATGAAAAACTGTTTTTT
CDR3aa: CASSFRGLATNEKLFF

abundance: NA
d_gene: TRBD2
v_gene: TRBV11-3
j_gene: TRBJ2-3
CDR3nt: TGTGCCAGCAGCGCGGGGGTCAAAATTTTCACAGATACGCAGTATTTT
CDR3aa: CASSAGVKIFTDTQYF

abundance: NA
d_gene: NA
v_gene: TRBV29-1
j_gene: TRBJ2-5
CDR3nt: TGCAGCGTTGATTCCCGTCAAGAGACCCAGTACTTC
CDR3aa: CSVDSRQETQYF

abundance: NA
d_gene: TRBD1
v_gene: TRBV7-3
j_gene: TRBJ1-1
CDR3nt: TGTGCCAGCAGCTTAACGGGACAGGGGGCCACTGAAGCTTTCTTT
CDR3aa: CASSLTGQGATEAFF

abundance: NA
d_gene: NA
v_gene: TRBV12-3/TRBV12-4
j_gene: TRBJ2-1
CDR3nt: TGTGCCAGCAGTTCATCTAGTAGCTATGAGCAGTTCTTC
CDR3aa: CASSSSSSYEQFF

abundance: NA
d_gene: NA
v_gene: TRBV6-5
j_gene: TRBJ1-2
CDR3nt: TGTGCCAGCAGTTACTCCGGGGGGCGCGAGGGCTACACCTTC
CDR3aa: CASSYSGGREGYTF

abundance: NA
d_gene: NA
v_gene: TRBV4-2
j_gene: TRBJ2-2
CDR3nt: TGTGCCAGCAGCCAAGATTGGGCGACAGCGAACACCGGGGAGCTGTTTTTT
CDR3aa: CASSQDWATANTGELFF

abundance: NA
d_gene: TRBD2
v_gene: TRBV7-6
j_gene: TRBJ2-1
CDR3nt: TGTGCCAGCGGGAGGGCAGCAGACTACAATGAGCAGTTCTTC
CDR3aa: CASGRAADYNEQFF

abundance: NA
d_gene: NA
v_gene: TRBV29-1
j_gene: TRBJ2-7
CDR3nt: TGCAGCGTCCAAGGGGGACTGCGCTACGAGCAGTACTTC
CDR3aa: CSVQGGLRYEQYF

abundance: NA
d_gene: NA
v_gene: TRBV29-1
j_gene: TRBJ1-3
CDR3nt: TGCAGCGTCGTTACAGGGTACTCTGGAAACACCATATATTTT
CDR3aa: CSVVTGYSGNTIYF

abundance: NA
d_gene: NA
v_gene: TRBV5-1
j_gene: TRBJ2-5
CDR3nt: TGCGCCAGCAGCTTGGAGGCCAGGGAAGTAGAGACCCAGTACTTC
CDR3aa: CASSLEAREVETQYF

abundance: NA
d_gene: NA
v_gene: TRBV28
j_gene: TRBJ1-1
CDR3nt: TGTGCCAGCAGTCTCACACGGGGGGAAGCTTTCTTT
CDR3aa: CASSLTRGEAFF

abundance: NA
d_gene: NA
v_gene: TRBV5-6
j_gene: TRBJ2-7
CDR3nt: TGTGCCAGCAGCAGGTTCGGCGAGCAGTACTTC
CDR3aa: CASSRFGEQYF

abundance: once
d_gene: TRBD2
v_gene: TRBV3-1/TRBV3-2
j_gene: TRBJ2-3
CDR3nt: TGTGCCAGCAGCCGCACTAGCGGGAGGGCCGGCACAGATACGCAGTATTTT
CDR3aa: CASSRTSGRAGTDTQYF

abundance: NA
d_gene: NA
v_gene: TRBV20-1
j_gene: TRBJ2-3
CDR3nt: TGCAGTGCATTCGGGATATGGCAGTATTTT
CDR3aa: CSAFGIWQYF

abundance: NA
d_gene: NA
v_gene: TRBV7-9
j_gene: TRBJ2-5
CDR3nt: TGTGCCAGCAGCTACCCGGACGGGGAAGAGACCCAGTACTTC
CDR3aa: CASSYPDGEETQYF

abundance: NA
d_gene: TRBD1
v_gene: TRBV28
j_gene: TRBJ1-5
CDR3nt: TGTGCCAGCACCACAGGAGGGACAGGGGGCCCTAATCAGCCCCAGCATTTT
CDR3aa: CASTTGGTGGPNQPQHF

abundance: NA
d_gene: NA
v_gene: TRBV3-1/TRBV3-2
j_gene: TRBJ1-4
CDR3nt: TGTGCCAGCAGCCAAGGGCCCAGCTCAACTAATGAAAAACTGTTTTTT
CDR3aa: CASSQGPSSTNEKLFF